This T cell receptor beta chain was retrieved from a study of shared clonotypes between healthy human individuals. Execution of the assay was at deep level. The data were produced by immunoSEQ multiplex PCR, yet TCRdb's version contains in-frame clones alone and is incomplete. Among about 610,000 clones, roughly 95% were seen once, and the ten largest hold approximately 0.1%. The naive CD8 population came from CD45RO-negative cells selected for CCR7, without terminally differentiated effector memory CD45RA+ cells. Trimming cost V 6 bases and J 7 bases, with 13 bases left between them. The CDR3 is 13 amino acids. CDR1 SGHVS and CDR2 FNYEAQ come from the germline V gene.

The clonotype was recovered from a woman aged 25-40 years in good health. The chain carries TRBV7-6 and TRBJ2-1; tentative D call: TRBD1 (6 bases). Source material: naive CD8+ T cells sorted from blood. The CDR3 DNA sequence: TGTGCCAGCAGTGCCGGGACAAGGAATGAGCAGTTCTTC. Its protein product is CASSAGTRNEQFF.